This TCR beta chain comes out of a study of siplizumab effects on memory and regulatory T cells. General observations from the study: Contribution to the alloresponse seemed major for naive T cells, which also seemed more diverse than memory cells.

Comments on this clone: Its target is unknown.

Unmatched junction bases numbered 8, after V lost 1 base and J lost 1 base. This CDR3 has 17 residues. Germline CDR1 reads MNHEY; CDR2 reads SMNVEV (reference sequence). Profiled with immunoSEQ multiplex PCR; TCRdb holds only in-frame clones, not every one. The sample has more than 85,000 clones; around 93% are singletons. V is TRBV27 and J is TRBJ2-3, with 7 bases lining up with TRBD1. The receptor's source is a human donor in good health. Input material: CD4+ T cells sorted from blood. CDR3 region: CASSLFRAGGRTDTQYF. The DNA for the CDR3 is TGTGCCAGCAGTTTATTCCGGGCAGGGGGACGCACAGATACGCAGTATTTT.